This T cell receptor (beta chain) came from a study of blood T cell repertoires in COVID-19. Libraries were prepared by immunoSEQ multiplex PCR; TCRdb keeps only in-frame clonotypes and omits some of them. The sample lists under 300,000 clones, around four fifths seen once, with about 4% in the top ten. Germline V gene data show CDR1 as SGHTA and CDR2 as FQGTGA. V lost 3 bases to trimming and J lost 3 bases, with 8 bases between them. This CDR3 spans 13 amino acids. Material for sequencing was peripheral blood. The clonotype comes from a woman aged 40 to 49 with active or convalescent COVID-19. The gene calls are TRBV7-3 and TRBJ1-2; unclear D gene. The CDR3 is CASSFGEDYGYTF. The CDR3 DNA is TGTGCCAGCAGCTTTGGGGAGGACTATGGCTACACCTTC. Together with reference TRBV7-3 and TRBJ1-2, the CDR3 gives the full variable domain: GAGVSQTPSNKVTEKGKYVELRCDPISGHTALYWYRQSLGQGPEFLIYFQGTGAADDSGLPNDRFFAVRPEGSVSTLKIQRTERGDSAVYLCASSFGEDYGYTFGSGTRLTVV.